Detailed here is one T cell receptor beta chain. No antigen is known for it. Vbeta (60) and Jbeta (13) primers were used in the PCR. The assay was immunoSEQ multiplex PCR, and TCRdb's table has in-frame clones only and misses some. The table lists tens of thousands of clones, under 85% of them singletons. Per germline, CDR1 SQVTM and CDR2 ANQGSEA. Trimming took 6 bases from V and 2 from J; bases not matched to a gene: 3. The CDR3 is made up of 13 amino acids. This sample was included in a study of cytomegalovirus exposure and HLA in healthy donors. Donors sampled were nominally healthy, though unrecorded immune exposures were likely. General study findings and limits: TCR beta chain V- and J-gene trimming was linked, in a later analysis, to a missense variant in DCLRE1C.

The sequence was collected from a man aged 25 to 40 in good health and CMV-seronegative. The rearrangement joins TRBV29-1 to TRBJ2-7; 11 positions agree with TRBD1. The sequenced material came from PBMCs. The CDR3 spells CSVRDRGTYEQYF. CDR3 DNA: TGCAGCGTCAGGGACAGGGGGACCTACGAGCAGTACTTC.